Listed here are 17 T cell receptor beta chains from one sample, sequenced in a study of T cell clonality in common variable immunodeficiency (dated by TCRdb to between 2015 and 2016). The library was produced with the immunoSEQ multiplex PCR assay. Not all clones reach the TCRdb copy of this immuneACCESS table, which keeps in-frame sequences only. Checked studies attribute under half of the gap to unresolved V genes and leave the rest unexplained. This sample includes 40,000 to 50,000 clones, and none of them was observed just once. Of the sample, 5% to 6.5% is held by the ten largest clones. Specimen: peripheral blood mononuclear cells. The receptors were sampled from a person between 18 and 75 years old in good health.

This clone was picked up many times. The CDR3 end lies 3 residues beyond the end of the read and is filled in from the germline J gene. The chain employs TRBV20-1 and TRBJ1-5; D is ambiguous. CDR1 and CDR2 from the germline V gene are DFQATT and SNEGSKA (reference sequence). V dropped 4 bases and J dropped 0 bases, with 13 bases sitting between them. This CDR3 spans 15 amino acids. Incomplete CDR3 DNA: TGCAGTGCTACCCAGGAGGGTTATAGCAATCAGCCC. Protein sequence: CSATQEGYSNQP. The whole CDR3 sequence reads CSATQEGYSNQPQHF.

This clone was counted ten times or more. The CDR3: CASSLTTGTEAFF. The part of the CDR3 DNA that was read is TGTGCCAGTAGTCTCACGACAGGTACTGAA. The chain joins TRBV19 to TRBJ1-1; D perhaps matches TRBD1 (6 bases). The CDR3 goes on 3 residues after the read ends, and that part is filled in from the germline J gene. Per the germline V gene, CDR1 is LNHDA and CDR2 is SQIVND (reference sequence). There are 13 residues in the CDR3. The V gene lost 5 bases and the J gene lost 5 bases, with 12 bases spanning the gap.

In this sample, this clone turned up a few times. This could be a read error, since a much larger clone is one nucleotide away. The read finishes 3 residues shy of the CDR3 end, and the germline J gene is used to complete it. This chain connects TRBV11-3 to TRBJ1-4; a weak D match, TRBD1 (6 bases). Per the germline V gene, CDR1 is SGHNT and CDR2 is YENEEA. This CDR3 is built from 14 residues. Here the CDR3 reads CASSKQGAASPLFF. The sequenced CDR3 bases are TGTGCCAGCAGCAAACAGGGAGCAGCCTCACCA.

This clone was picked up many times. The read gets to within 3 residues of the CDR3 end, and the germline J gene fills in the rest. The chain is built from TRBV12-3 or TRBV12-4 and TRBJ2-2, with D unclear. V was clipped by 3 bases and J by 4 bases, with 6 bases between them. The CDR3 is made up of 13 amino acids. The part of the CDR3 DNA that was read is TGTGCCAGCAGTTTCAGTGTCACCGGGGAG. This gives the protein CASSFSVTGE. The whole CDR3 protein reads CASSFSVTGELFF.

A few counts support this clone. Coverage ceases 3 residues before the CDR3 finishes, and the germline J gene fills in the end. The chain links TRBV20-1 to TRBJ2-5; 8 bases are shared with TRBD2. Germline V gene data show CDR1 as DFQATT and CDR2 as SNEGSKA (reference sequence). Germline trimming cut 5 bases from V and 0 bases from J; bases unmatched to any gene: 14. The CDR3 runs 17 residues. CDR3 region: CSAPPRGGERYQETQYF. The DNA read from the CDR3 is TGCAGTGCTCCCCCCCGGGGGGGGGAGAGGTACCAAGAGACC.

This clone was counted at least ten times. From the germline J gene comes the end of the CDR3, since the read stops 3 residues before it. The gene calls are TRBV19 and TRBJ2-1; TRBD2 agrees at 11 bases. The CDR3 has 19 amino acids. Germline values: CDR1 LNHDA, CDR2 SQIVND (reference sequence). The trim removed 1 base at V and 0 bases at J, leaving 8 bases unmatched. CDR3 region: CASSIGASGGTRSYNEQFF. The CDR3 DNA, read in part, is TGTGCCAGTAGTATAGGGGCTAGCGGGGGGACCCGCTCCTACAATGAG.

This clone was picked up many times. The read ends 3 residues before the CDR3 terminus; that terminus is restored from the germline J gene. This chain connects TRBV19 to TRBJ2-5; 11 bases map to TRBD1. Germline trimming cut 3 bases from V and 4 bases from J; bases unmatched to any gene: 4. Germline V gene sequence: CDR1 LNHDA, CDR2 SQIVND (reference sequence). The CDR3 consists of 15 residues. The DNA read from the CDR3 is TGTGCCAGTAGTATTGGACAGGGGGCGAGAGAGACC. As protein: CASSIGQGARET. The whole CDR3 protein is CASSIGQGARETQYF.

This clone has a count of ten or more. With the read ending 3 residues before the CDR3 end, the germline J gene is used to fill in that end. V is TRBV4-1 and J is TRBJ1-4; no firm D call. The CDR3 is 16 amino acids. CDR1 and CDR2 (germline): MGHRA, YSYEKL. Deletions cut 0 bases from V and 4 bases from J, with 12 bases between. CDR3 protein: CASSQDNFNGNEKLFF. The CDR3 DNA, read in part, is TGCGCCAGCAGCCAAGATAACTTTAACGGTAATGAAAAA.

This clone was detected ten times or more. The CDR3 extends 3 residues past the end of the read, so its final part is completed from the germline J gene. The J gene is TRBJ2-7, the V gene TRBV29-1; 7 bases are a match to TRBD2. The CDR3 loop spans 13 amino acids. The ends lost 6 bases at V and 4 bases at J; junction bases unmatched: 9. Germline assignment: CDR1 SQVTM and CDR2 ANQGSEA. CDR3: CSVPVREQYEQYF. CDR3 DNA (partial): TGCAGCGTCCCCGTGCGGGAGCAGTACGAG.

This clone has at least ten counts. The read falls 3 residues short of the CDR3 end, and the missing part is taken from the germline J gene. The rearrangement uses TRBV20-1 and TRBJ2-7; D is possibly TRBD1 (5 bases). Trimming took off 1 base at V and 3 bases at J, with 13 bases between the two ends. Germline CDR1 DFQATT, CDR2 SNEGSKA (reference sequence). CDR3 length: 14 amino acids. CDR3 region: CSARVKTDLYEQYF. Partial CDR3 DNA: TGCAGTGCTAGAGTGAAGACAGATCTCTACGAG.

In this sample, this clone turned up many times. The read gets to within 3 residues of the CDR3 end, and the germline J gene fills in the rest. This chain joins TRBV14 and TRBJ2-1; 10 positions agree with TRBD1. Losses at the gene ends were 4 bases for V and 5 bases for J; bases not matched to a gene: 5. Germline CDR1 is SGHDN and CDR2 is FVKESK. This CDR3 is built from 15 residues. The covered CDR3 bases are TGTGCCAGCAGCCCAGGACAGGGGGAGAACAATGAG. This encodes CASSPGQGENNE. Given in full, the CDR3 is CASSPGQGENNEQFF. Complete variable domain (other parts from reference TRBV14 and TRBJ2-1): EAGVTQFPSHSVIEKGQTVTLRCDPISGHDNLYWYRRVMGKEIKFLLHFVKESKQDESGMPNNRFLAERTGGTYSTLKVQPAELEDSGVYFCASSPGQGENNEQFFGPGTRLTVL.

Many counts were recorded for this clone. Partial CDR3 DNA: TGTGCCAGCAGCTTAGTTTATAGGGGACAAGAGACC. Amino acids: CASSLVYRGQET. The CDR3 in its entirety is CASSLVYRGQETQYF. The chain recombines TRBV7-9 with TRBJ2-5; possible D gene TRBD1, 5 bases. The CDR3 goes on 3 residues after the read ends, and that part is filled in from the germline J gene. CDR3 length equals 15 residues. The germline gives CDR1 SEHNR, CDR2 FQNEAQ (reference sequence). V was trimmed by 1 base and J by 2 bases, leaving 11 bases between them.

In this sample, this clone turned up many times. The observed sequence ends 3 residues before the CDR3 terminus, with the missing tail filled in from the germline J gene. The chain is built from TRBV27 and TRBJ2-7, with 9 bases identical to TRBD2. J was trimmed by 2 bases and V by 7 bases; bases with no gene match: 9. Germline V lookup: CDR1 MNHEY, CDR2 SMNVEV (reference sequence). This CDR3 spans 15 amino acids. The CDR3 bases that were read are TGTGCCAGCACCGCGGGGGCTAGCGGGGCCTACGAG. It encodes CASTAGASGAYE. The whole CDR3 sequence is CASTAGASGAYEQYF.

In this sample, this clone turned up a few times. Relative to the germline gene, one junction end is altered; a read error may explain this. The CDR3 extends 3 residues past the end of the read, so its final part is completed from the germline J gene. At the DNA level, this CDR3 is encoded by other sequences in the same sample as well. The rearrangement uses TRBV20-1 and TRBJ1-3; 7 bases line up with TRBD1. Germline assignment: CDR1 DFQATT and CDR2 SNEGSKA (reference sequence). The CDR3 has 13 residues. CDR3 sequence reads: CSANRGTGNTIYF. The CDR3 DNA, read in part, is TGCAGTGCTAACAGGGGAACTGGAAACACA.

Ten or more counts support this clone. CDR3 sequence reads: CASSLGAHEQFF. CDR3 bases read: TGTGCCAGCAGCTTAGGAGCCCATGAG. The rearrangement links TRBV13 to TRBJ2-1; D is unresolved. The read ends 3 residues early relative to the CDR3; the germline J gene fills the gap. In germline, CDR1 is PRHDT, CDR2 FYEKMQ (reference sequence). The CDR3 covers 12 residues. V was clipped by 0 bases and J by 8 bases, with 5 bases between them.

In the case of this clone: Read data end 3 residues before the CDR3 end; the end is taken from the germline J gene. The rearrangement uses TRBV7-2 and TRBJ2-3; possible D gene TRBD1, 6 bases. This CDR3 comprises 12 residues. Germline V gene sequence: CDR1 SGHTA, CDR2 FQGNSA. The CDR3 sequence is CASAQGSETQYF. The part of the CDR3 DNA that was read is TGTGCCAGCGCACAGGGAAGCGAGACG. The full variable domain, in which reference TRBV7-2 and TRBJ2-3 provide the parts outside the CDR3, is GAGVSQSPSNKVTEKGKDVELRCDPISGHTALYWYRQSLGQGLEFLIYFQGNSAPDKSGLPSDRFSAERTGGSVSTLTIQRTQQEDSAVYLCASAQGSETQYFGPGTRLTVL.

This clone was observed many times. Compared with germline, one end of the junction differs, possibly owing to a read error. The missing CDR3 end, 3 residues past where the read stops, is filled in from the germline J gene. This sequence joins TRBV4-2 and TRBJ2-6, with TRBD1 identical over 7 bases. Germline-derived CDR1 and CDR2 are LGHNA and YNFKEQ. The CDR3 consists of 18 residues. CDR3 bases read: TGCGCCAGCAGCCAAGAACCAGGGGGTTATTCTGGGGCCAACGTC. Translated: CASSQEPGGYSGANV. The full CDR3 reads CASSQEPGGYSGANVLTF.